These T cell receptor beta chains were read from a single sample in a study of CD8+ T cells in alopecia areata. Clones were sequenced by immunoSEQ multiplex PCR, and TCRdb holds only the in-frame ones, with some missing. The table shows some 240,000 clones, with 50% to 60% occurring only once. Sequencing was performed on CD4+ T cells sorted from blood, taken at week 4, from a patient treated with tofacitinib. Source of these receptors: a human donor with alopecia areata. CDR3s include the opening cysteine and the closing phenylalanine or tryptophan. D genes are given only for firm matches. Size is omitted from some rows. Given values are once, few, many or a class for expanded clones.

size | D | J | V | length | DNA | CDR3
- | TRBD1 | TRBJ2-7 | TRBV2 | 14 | TGTGCCAGCACGGTGGACAGGGGGCAGTACGAGCAGTACTTC | CASTVDRGQYEQYF
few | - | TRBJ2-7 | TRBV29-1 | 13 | TGCAGCGTTGCAGTGGGTGGGGGCTACGAGCAGTACTTC | CSVAVGGGYEQYF
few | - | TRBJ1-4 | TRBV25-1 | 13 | TGTGCCAGCAGTGCCAGGACGGCAGAAAAACTGTTTTTT | CASSARTAEKLFF
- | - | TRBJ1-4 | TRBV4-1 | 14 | TGCGCCAGCAGTTCAGGGTCAACTAATGAAAAACTGTTTTTT | CASSSGSTNEKLFF
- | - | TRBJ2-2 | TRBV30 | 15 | TGTGCCTGGACTCATGGGGACAAGGTACCGGCGGAGCTGTTTTTT | CAWTHGDKVPAELFF
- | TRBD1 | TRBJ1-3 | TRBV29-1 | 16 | TGCAGCGTTGTTCCCGGGACAGGGACCTCTGGAAACACCATATATTTT | CSVVPGTGTSGNTIYF
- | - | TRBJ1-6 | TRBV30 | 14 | TGTGCCTGGAGTGGGGTGGTGGAGGGCGTACCCCTCCACTTT | CAWSGVVEGVPLHF
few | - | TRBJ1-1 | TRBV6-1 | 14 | TGTGCCAGCAGTGAAAATTTTGGAGTTACTGAAGCTTTCTTT | CASSENFGVTEAFF
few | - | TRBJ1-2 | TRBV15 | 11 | TGTGCCACCAGCAGAGACGGGGCTTACACCTTC | CATSRDGAYTF
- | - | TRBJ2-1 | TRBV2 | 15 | TGTGCCAGCAGTCTTGATATCAGAACCTACAATGAGCAGTTCTTC | CASSLDIRTYNEQFF
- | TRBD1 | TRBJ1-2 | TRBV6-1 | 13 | TGTGCCAGCAGTATGGGACAGACCTATGGCTACACCTTC | CASSMGQTYGYTF
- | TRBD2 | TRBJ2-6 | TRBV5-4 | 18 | TGTGCCAGCAGCGGGATAGCGGGGGCAGGCTCTGGGGCCAACGTCCTGACTTTC | CASSGIAGAGSGANVLTF
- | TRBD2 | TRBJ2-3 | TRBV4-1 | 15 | TGCGCCAGCAGCCCCAGCGGGGCAAGCACAGATACGCAGTATTTT | CASSPSGASTDTQYF
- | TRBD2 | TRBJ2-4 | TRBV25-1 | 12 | TGTGCCAGCAGTGAAAGCGGGACCATTCAGTACTTC | CASSESGTIQYF
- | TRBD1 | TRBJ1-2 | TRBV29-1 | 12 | TGCAGCGTTGTAGGGACAGCCTATGGCTACACCTTC | CSVVGTAYGYTF